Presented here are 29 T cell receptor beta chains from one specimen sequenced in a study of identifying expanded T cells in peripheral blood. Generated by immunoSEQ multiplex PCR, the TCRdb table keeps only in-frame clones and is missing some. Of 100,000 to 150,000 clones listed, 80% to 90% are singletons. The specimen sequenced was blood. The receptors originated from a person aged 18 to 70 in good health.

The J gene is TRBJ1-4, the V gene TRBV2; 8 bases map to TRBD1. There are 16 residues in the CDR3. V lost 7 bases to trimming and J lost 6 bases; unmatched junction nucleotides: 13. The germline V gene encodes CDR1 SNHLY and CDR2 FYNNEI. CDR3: CASNLFGGQVDEKLFF. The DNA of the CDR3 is TGTGCCAGCAACTTGTTTGGGGGACAGGTAGATGAAAAACTGTTTTTT. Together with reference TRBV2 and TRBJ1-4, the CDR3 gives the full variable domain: EPEVTQTPSHQVTQMGQEVILRCVPISNHLYFYWYRQILGQKVEFLVSFYNNEISEKSEIFDDQFSVERPDGSNFTLKIRSTKLEDSAMYFCASNLFGGQVDEKLFFGSGTQLSVL.

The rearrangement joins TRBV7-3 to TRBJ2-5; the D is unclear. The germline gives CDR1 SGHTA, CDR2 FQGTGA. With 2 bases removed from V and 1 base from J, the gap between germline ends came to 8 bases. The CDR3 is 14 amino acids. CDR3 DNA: TGTGCCAGCAGCTTAGATAACGGCCAAGAGACCCAGTACTTC. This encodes CASSLDNGQETQYF.

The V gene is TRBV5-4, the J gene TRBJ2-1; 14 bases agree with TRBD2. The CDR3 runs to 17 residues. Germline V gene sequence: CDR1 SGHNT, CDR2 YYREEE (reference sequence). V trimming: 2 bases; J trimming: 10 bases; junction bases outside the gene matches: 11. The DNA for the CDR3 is TGTGCCAGCAGCTTCCGGTTCGGGACTAGCGGGAGCGAAGAGCAGTTCTTC. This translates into CASSFRFGTSGSEEQFF.

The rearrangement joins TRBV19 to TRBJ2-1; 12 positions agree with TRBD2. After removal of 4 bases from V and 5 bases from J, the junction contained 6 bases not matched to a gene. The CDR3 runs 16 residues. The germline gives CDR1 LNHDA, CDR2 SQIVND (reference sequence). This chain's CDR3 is CASSRSLAGGDNEQFF. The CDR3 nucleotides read TGTGCCAGTAGTAGGTCCCTAGCGGGGGGGGACAATGAGCAGTTCTTC.

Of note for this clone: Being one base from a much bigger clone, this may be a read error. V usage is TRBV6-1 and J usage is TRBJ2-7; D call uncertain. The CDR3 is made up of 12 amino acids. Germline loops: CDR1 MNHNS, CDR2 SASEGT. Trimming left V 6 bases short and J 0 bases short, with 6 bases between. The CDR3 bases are TGTGCCAGCAGCTTGGACTCCTACGAGCAGTACTTC. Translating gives CASSLDSYEQYF.

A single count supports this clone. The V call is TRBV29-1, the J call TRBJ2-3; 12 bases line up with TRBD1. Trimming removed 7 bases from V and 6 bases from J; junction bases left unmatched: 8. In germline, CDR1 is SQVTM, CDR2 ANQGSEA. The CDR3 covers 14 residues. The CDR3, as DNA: TGCAGCGCAACCGGGACAGGGGGCTCCGATACGCAGTATTTT. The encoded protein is CSATGTGGSDTQYF.

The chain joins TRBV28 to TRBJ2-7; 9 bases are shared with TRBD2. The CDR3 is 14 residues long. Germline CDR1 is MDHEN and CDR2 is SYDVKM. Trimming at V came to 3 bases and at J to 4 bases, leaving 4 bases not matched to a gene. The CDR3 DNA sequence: TGTGCCAGCAGTTTCGGACTAGCGCTTTACGAGCAGTACTTC. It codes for CASSFGLALYEQYF.

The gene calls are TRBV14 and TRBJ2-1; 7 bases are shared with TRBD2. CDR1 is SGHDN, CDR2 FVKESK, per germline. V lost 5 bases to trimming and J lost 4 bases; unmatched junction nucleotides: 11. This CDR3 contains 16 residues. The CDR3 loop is CASSSRGSGFYNEQFF. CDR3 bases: TGTGCCAGCAGCTCCCGGGGTAGCGGGTTTTACAATGAGCAGTTCTTC.

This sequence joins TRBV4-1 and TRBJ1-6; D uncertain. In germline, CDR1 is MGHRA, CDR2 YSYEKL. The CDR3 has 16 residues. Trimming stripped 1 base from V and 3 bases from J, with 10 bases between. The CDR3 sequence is CASSQAPGSYNSPLHF. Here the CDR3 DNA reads TGCGCCAGCAGCCAAGCCCCCGGCAGCTATAATTCACCCCTCCACTTT.

The chain's CDR3 is CASSTGGGYNEQFF. As DNA, the CDR3 is TGTGCCAGCAGTACAGGGGGAGGGTACAATGAGCAGTTCTTC. This sequence joins TRBV2 and TRBJ2-1; possible D gene TRBD1, 8 bases. Trimming removed 5 bases at V and 4 bases at J, with 12 bases between. Germline CDR1 SNHLY, CDR2 FYNNEI. The CDR3 extends over 14 amino acids.

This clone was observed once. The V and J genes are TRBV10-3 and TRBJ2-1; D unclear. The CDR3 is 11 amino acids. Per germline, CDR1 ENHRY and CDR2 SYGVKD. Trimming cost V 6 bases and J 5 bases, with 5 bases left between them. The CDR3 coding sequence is TGTGCCATCAGGCTAAACAATGAGCAGTTCTTC. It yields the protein CAIRLNNEQFF.

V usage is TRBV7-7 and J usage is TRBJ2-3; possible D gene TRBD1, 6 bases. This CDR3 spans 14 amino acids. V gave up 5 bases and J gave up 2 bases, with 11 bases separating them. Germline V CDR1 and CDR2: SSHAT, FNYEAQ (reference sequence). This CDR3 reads CASSPVGATDTQYF. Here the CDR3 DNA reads TGTGCCAGCAGCCCCGTGGGGGCCACAGATACGCAGTATTTT.

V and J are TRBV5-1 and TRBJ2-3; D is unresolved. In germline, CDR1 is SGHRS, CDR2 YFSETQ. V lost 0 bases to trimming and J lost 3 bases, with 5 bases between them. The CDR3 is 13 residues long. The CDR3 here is CASSLAGTDTQYF. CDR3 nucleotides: TGCGCCAGCAGCTTGGCCGGTACAGATACGCAGTATTTT.

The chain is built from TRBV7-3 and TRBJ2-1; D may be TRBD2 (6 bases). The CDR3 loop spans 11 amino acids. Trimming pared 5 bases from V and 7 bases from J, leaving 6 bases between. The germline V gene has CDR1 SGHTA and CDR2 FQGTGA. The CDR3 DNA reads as TGTGCCAGCAGCGGGGGGAATGAGCAGTTCTTC. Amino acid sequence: CASSGGNEQFF. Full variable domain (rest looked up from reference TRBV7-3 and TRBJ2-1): GAGVSQTPSNKVTEKGKYVELRCDPISGHTALYWYRQSLGQGPEFLIYFQGTGAADDSGLPNDRFFAVRPEGSVSTLKIQRTERGDSAVYLCASSGGNEQFFGPGTRLTVL.

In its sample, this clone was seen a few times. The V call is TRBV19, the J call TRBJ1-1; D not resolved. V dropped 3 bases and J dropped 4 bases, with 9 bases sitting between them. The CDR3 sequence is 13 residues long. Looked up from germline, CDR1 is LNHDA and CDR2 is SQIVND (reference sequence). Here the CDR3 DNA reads TGTGCCAGTAGTATTCAGGAGAGCACTGAAGCTTTCTTT. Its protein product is CASSIQESTEAFF.

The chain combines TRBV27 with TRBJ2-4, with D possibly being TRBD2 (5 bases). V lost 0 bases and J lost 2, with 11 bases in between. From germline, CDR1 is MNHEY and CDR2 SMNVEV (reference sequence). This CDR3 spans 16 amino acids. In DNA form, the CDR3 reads TGTGCCAGCAGTTTATCGATTGGAGGAACCAAAAACATTCAGTACTTC. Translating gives CASSLSIGGTKNIQYF.

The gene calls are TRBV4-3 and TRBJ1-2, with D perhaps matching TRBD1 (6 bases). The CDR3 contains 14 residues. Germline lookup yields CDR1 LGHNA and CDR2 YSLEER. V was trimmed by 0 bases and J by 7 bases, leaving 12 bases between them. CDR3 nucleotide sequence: TGCGCCAGCAGCCAAGAACAGGGAAGGCGTGGCTACACCTTC. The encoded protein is CASSQEQGRRGYTF.

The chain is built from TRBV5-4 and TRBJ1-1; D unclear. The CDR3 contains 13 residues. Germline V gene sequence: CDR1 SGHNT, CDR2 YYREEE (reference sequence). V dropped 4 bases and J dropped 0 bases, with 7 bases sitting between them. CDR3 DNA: TGTGCCAGCAGCCTAAGAATGAACACTGAAGCTTTCTTT. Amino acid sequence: CASSLRMNTEAFF.

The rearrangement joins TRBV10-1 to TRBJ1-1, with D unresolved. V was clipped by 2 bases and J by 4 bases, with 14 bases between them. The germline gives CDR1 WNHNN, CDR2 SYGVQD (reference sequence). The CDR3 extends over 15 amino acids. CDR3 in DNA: TGCGCCAGCAGTGAGCCCCACAGTTCTACCACTGAAGCTTTCTTT. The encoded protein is CASSEPHSSTTEAFF.

The CDR3 region has the DNA TGTGCCAGCAGTTACTCATGGACTAGCGGGGCAGATACGCAGTATTTT. Its translation is CASSYSWTSGADTQYF. This sequence joins TRBV6-5 and TRBJ2-3, with 12 positions matching TRBD2. CDR3 length: 16 amino acids. V lost 0 bases to trimming and J lost 4 bases; unmatched junction nucleotides: 2. CDR1 MNHEY and CDR2 SVGAGI come from the germline V gene.

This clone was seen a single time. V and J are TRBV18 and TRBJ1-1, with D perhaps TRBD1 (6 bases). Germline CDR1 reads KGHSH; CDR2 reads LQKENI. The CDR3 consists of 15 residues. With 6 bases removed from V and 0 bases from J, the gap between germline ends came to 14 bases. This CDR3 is CASSLGQTMNTEAFF. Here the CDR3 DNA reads TGTGCCAGCTCTCTCGGACAGACCATGAACACTGAAGCTTTCTTT. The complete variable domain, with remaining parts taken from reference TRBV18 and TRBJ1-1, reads NAGVMQNPRHLVRRRGQEARLRCSPMKGHSHVYWYRQLPEEGLKFMVYLQKENIIDESGMPKERFSAEFPKEGPSILRIQQVVRGDSAAYFCASSLGQTMNTEAFFGQGTRLTVV.

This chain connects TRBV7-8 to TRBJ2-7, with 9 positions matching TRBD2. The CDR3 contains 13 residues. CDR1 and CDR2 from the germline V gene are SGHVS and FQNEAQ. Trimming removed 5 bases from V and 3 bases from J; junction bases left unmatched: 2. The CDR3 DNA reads TGTGCCAGCAGCGGGCGGGAGGGCTACGAGCAGTACTTC. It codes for CASSGREGYEQYF.

In DNA, the CDR3 is TGTGCCAGCAGCTTAGACCCTCATCGAGAGACCCAGTACTTC. Translation: CASSLDPHRETQYF. The chain links TRBV7-9 to TRBJ2-5; D is unclear. CDR3 length equals 14 residues. The V end lost 1 base, the J end lost 4 bases, and 10 bases lay between the germline ends. The germline gives CDR1 SEHNR, CDR2 FQNEAQ (reference sequence).

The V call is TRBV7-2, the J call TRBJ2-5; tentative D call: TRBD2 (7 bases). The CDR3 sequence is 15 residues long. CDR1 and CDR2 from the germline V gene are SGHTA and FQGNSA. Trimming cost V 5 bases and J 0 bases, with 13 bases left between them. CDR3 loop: CASSRRGDNQETQYF. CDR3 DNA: TGTGCCAGCAGCCGTCGGGGGGACAACCAAGAGACCCAGTACTTC.

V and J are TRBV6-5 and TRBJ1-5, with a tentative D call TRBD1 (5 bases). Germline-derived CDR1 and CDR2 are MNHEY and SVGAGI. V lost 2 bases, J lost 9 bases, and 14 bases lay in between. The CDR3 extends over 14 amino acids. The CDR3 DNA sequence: TGTGCCAGCAGTTACGGGGCAGGGCATTTGCCCCAGCATTTT. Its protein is CASSYGAGHLPQHF.

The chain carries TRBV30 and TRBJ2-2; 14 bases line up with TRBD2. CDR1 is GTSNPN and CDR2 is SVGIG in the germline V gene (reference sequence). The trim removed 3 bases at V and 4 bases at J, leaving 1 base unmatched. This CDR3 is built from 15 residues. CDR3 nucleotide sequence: TGTGCCTGGAGCGGACTAGCGGGGGGCACCGGGGAGCTGTTTTTT. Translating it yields CAWSGLAGGTGELFF.

The CDR3 loop reads CASNLDGRADTQYF. CDR3 DNA: TGTGCCAGCAACCTAGACGGGAGGGCAGATACGCAGTATTTT. The chain is built from TRBV9 and TRBJ2-3; 8 positions match TRBD2. CDR1 SGDLS and CDR2 YYNGEE come from the germline V gene. The ends lost 6 bases at V and 4 bases at J; junction bases unmatched: 7. The CDR3 covers 14 residues. Supplemented by reference TRBV9 and TRBJ2-3, the full variable domain reads DSGVTQTPKHLITATGQRVTLRCSPRSGDLSVYWYQQSLDQGLQFLIQYYNGEERAKGNILERFSAQQFPDLHSELNLSSLELGDSALYFCASNLDGRADTQYFGPGTRLTVL.

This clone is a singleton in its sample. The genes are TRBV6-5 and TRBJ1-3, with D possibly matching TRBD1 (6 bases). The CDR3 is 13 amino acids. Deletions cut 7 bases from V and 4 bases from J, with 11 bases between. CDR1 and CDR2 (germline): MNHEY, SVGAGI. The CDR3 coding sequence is TGTGCCAGCAAAGCAGGGGTGGGAAACACCATATATTTT. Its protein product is CASKAGVGNTIYF.

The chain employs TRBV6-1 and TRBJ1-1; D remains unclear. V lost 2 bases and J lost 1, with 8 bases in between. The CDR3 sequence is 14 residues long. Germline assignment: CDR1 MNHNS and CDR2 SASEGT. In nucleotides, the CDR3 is TGTGCCAGCAGTGAAACGGTAACGAACACTGAAGCTTTCTTT. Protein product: CASSETVTNTEAFF.